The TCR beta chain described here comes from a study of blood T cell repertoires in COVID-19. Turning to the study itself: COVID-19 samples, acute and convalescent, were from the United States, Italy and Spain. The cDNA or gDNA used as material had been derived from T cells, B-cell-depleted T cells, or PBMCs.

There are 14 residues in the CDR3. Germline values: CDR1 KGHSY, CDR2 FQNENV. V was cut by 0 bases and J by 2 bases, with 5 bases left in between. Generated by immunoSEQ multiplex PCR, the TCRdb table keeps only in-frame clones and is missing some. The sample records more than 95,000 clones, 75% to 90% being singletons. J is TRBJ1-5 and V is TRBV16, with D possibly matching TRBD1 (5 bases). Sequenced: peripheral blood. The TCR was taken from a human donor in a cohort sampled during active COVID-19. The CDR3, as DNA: TGTGCCAGCAGCCAATCAGGGGGCAATCAGCCCCAGCATTTT. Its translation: CASSQSGGNQPQHF.